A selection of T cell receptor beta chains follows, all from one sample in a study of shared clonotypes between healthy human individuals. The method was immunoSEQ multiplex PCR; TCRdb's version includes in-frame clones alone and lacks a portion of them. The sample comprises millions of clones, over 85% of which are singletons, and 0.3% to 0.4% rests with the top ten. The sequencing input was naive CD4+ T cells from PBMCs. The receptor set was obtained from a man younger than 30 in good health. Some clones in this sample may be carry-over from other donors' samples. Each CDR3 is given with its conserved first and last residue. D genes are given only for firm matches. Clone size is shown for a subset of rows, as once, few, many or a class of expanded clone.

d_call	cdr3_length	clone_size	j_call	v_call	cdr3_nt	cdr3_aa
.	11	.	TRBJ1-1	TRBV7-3	TGTGCCAGCTCCAGGGGCACTGAAGCTTTCTTT	CASSRGTEAFF
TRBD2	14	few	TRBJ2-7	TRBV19	TGTGCCAGTAGCCGGACTAGCGGGAACTACGAGCAGTACTTC	CASSRTSGNYEQYF
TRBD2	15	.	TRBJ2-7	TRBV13	TGTGCCAGCAGCGCTCGTCTAGCGGGACCCTACGAGCAGTACTTC	CASSARLAGPYEQYF
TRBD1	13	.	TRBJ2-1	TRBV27	TGTGCCAGCACGCGGACAGGTTCGAATGAGCAGTTCTTC	CASTRTGSNEQFF
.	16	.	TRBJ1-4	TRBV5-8	TGTGCCAGCAGCTTGGCTCAGGGGCTGGCTAATGAAAAACTGTTTTTT	CASSLAQGLANEKLFF
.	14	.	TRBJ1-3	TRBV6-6	TGTGCCAGCAGTTACGGCAGCTCTGGAAACACCATATATTTT	CASSYGSSGNTIYF
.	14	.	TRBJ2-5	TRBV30	TGTGCCTGGAGGAGTCGGGGGCGGCAAGAGACCCAGTACTTC	CAWRSRGRQETQYF
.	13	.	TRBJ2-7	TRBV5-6	TGTGCCAGCAGCTTGGGTAGGCCATCCGAGCAGTACTTC	CASSLGRPSEQYF
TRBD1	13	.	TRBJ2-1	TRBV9	TGTGCCAGCAGCGTAGCAGGGGGATATGAGCAGTTCTTC	CASSVAGGYEQFF
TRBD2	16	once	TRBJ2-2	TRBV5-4	TGTGCCAGCAGCCCGGGACTAGCGGGAGGTCCCGGGGAGCTGTTTTTT	CASSPGLAGGPGELFF
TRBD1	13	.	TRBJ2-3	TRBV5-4	TGTGCCAGCAGCTCCGACAGGGAAGATACGCAGTATTTT	CASSSDREDTQYF